Listed below are T cell receptor beta chains from one sample, sequenced in a study of PD-L1 blockade in urothelial cancer. Data came from immunoSEQ multiplex PCR; TCRdb stores just in-frame clones and leaves some out. Of tens of thousands of clones in the sample, 70% to 85% were seen once. The specimen comprised PBMCs, sampled around atezolizumab (anti-PD-L1) treatment. The receptors here all came from a man aged 50 or older with urothelial cancer. Both conserved end residues are part of each CDR3. Each record gives: CDR3 protein, CDR3 DNA, D gene, V gene, J gene, clone size. The D gene is left open where the match is weak. Clone sizes are given selectively: once, few, many, or a class where the clone is expanded.

CASSRGRADTQYF	TGTGCCAGCAGTAGGGGAAGGGCAGATACGCAGTATTTT	.	TRBV11-2	TRBJ2-3	.
CASTPRGGPFDEQFF	TGCGCCAGCACCCCGAGGGGGGGCCCCTTCGATGAGCAGTTCTTC	.	TRBV5-1	TRBJ2-1	.
CASSLGTSGSWSTDTQYF	TGTGCCAGCAGTTTAGGGACTAGCGGGAGTTGGAGCACAGATACGCAGTATTTT	TRBD2	TRBV28	TRBJ2-3	once
CASSLEQTSYEQYF	TGCGCCAGCAGCTTGGAACAGACCTCCTACGAGCAGTACTTC	.	TRBV5-1	TRBJ2-7	.
CASSSAGTSEQYF	TGTGCCAGCAGCTCAGCCGGGACTAGCGAGCAGTACTTC	TRBD2	TRBV11-2	TRBJ2-7	.
CASNQEGARYGYTF	TGTGCCAGCAATCAGGAGGGGGCCCGGTATGGCTACACCTTC	TRBD1	TRBV5-4	TRBJ1-2	.
CASTLKWGEETQYF	TGTGCCAGCACCCTAAAATGGGGGGAAGAGACCCAGTACTTC	.	TRBV13	TRBJ2-5	.
CASSPTQGAFYGYTF	TGCGCCAGCAGCCCAACACAGGGGGCGTTCTATGGCTACACCTTC	TRBD1	TRBV10-1	TRBJ1-2	.
CALQGEGAGETQYF	TGTGCCCTCCAAGGAGAGGGGGCTGGGGAGACCCAGTACTTC	TRBD1	TRBV30	TRBJ2-5	.
CASSLERGGSGELFF	TGTGCCAGCAGCTTGGAAAGGGGAGGATCCGGGGAGCTGTTTTTT	.	TRBV5-5	TRBJ2-2	.
CASNPGGWSNQPQHF	TGTGCCAGCAACCCGGGAGGGTGGAGCAATCAGCCCCAGCATTTT	.	TRBV6-5	TRBJ1-5	few
CASSLVEVAHTQYF	TGTGCCAGCAGCTTAGTGGAGGTGGCTCACACGCAGTATTTT	.	TRBV11-2	TRBJ2-3	.
CSVDLQGVNGYTF	TGCAGCGTTGATTTACAGGGGGTCAATGGCTACACCTTC	TRBD1	TRBV29-1	TRBJ1-2	.
CASGLPTGGPTGELFF	TGTGCCAGCGGACTACCAACGGGAGGCCCCACCGGGGAGCTGTTTTTT	TRBD2	TRBV27	TRBJ2-2	.
CASSVRGLGIGYNEQFF	TGTGCCAGCAGCGTAAGGGGTCTAGGGATCGGGTACAATGAGCAGTTCTTC	.	TRBV9	TRBJ2-1	.
CASSLIQGSPYEQYF	TGTGCCAGCAGCTTGATACAGGGTTCACCCTACGAGCAGTACTTC	.	TRBV5-4	TRBJ2-7	.
CAIKALTGAGELFF	TGTGCCATCAAGGCTTTAACGGGAGCCGGGGAGCTGTTTTTT	.	TRBV10-3	TRBJ2-2	.
CASSLAGHKAIYEQYF	TGTGCCAGCAGCTTAGCGGGACACAAAGCGATCTACGAGCAGTACTTC	.	TRBV7-2	TRBJ2-7	.
CASEDRTGSTYEQYF	TGTGCCAGCGAAGACCGGACAGGCTCAACCTACGAGCAGTACTTC	TRBD1	TRBV5-8	TRBJ2-7	.
CASPMNTEAFF	TGTGCCAGCCCAATGAACACTGAAGCTTTCTTT	.	TRBV6-1	TRBJ1-1	.
CASSLGIQETQYF	TGTGCCAGCTCACTCGGGATCCAAGAGACCCAGTACTTC	.	TRBV18	TRBJ2-5	.
CASSPRTGAYGYGYTF	TGTGCCAGCAGTCCGAGGACAGGGGCGTATGGCTATGGCTACACCTTC	TRBD1	TRBV27	TRBJ1-2	few
CATTHGDFPSEQFF	TGCGCCACCACACACGGGGACTTTCCTTCTGAGCAGTTCTTC	.	TRBV5-1	TRBJ2-1	few
CASSLDLIGGTTYNEQFF	TGTGCCAGCAGCTTGGATCTAATTGGCGGGACTACATACAATGAGCAGTTCTTC	TRBD2	TRBV5-4	TRBJ2-1	once
CATRTTSGSYEQYF	TGTGCCACCCGGACAACTAGCGGTTCCTACGAGCAGTACTTC	TRBD2	TRBV10-3	TRBJ2-7	once
CASSARDRPIGTDTQYF	TGTGCCAGCAGCGCACGGGACAGACCCATCGGCACAGATACGCAGTATTTT	TRBD1	TRBV7-2	TRBJ2-3	once
CASGQGAGYGYTF	TGTGCTAGTGGCCAGGGGGCAGGCTATGGCTACACCTTC	TRBD1	TRBV12-5	TRBJ1-2	few
CASTPWGGVDYGYTF	TGCGCCAGCACTCCATGGGGGGGTGTTGACTATGGCTACACCTTC	.	TRBV10-2	TRBJ1-2	.